The rows below give T cell receptor beta chains drawn from one sample of a study of T cells after yellow fever vaccination. Via MiXCR, TCRdb re-called the 5' RACE reads, giving one row per CDR3 protein. Here the sample spans approximately 250,000 distinct CDR3 sequences, about 7% being singletons. Here the sequenced sample was CD4+ T cells sorted from PBMCs, taken on the day of the yellow fever booster vaccination. The receptor set was obtained from a man in his thirties or forties who received the YFV17D yellow fever vaccine. Each CDR3 is given with its conserved first and last residue. Each record gives: V gene, J gene, clone size, D gene, CDR3 protein, CDR3 DNA. D genes are given only for firm matches. Clone size is not always given. Where it is, it says once, few, many or a class for expanded clones.

TRBV2	TRBJ2-1	few	-	CASRGGDEQFF	TGTGCCAGCAGGGGCGGGGATGAGCAGTTCTTC
TRBV7-2	TRBJ1-4	-	-	CASSLGGSPNEKLFF	TGTGCCAGCAGCTTAGGGGGTTCCCCTAATGAAAAACTGTTTTTT
TRBV6-5	TRBJ2-1	-	-	CAIGTLYNEQFF	TGTGCCATCGGGACTCTCTACAATGAGCAGTTCTTC
TRBV20-1	TRBJ2-5	few	TRBD2	CSARSSTSVGETQYF	TGCAGTGCTCGGAGCTCCACTAGCGTCGGGGAGACCCAGTACTTC
TRBV5-1	TRBJ2-3	-	-	CASSFGPYFGTDTQYF	TGCGCCAGCAGCTTCGGGCCCTACTTCGGCACAGATACGCAGTATTTT
TRBV7-2	TRBJ2-1	-	TRBD1	CASSLGTGGFNEQFF	TGTGCCAGCAGCTTAGGGACAGGGGGCTTCAATGAGCAGTTCTTC
TRBV5-5	TRBJ2-5	few	-	CASSLPRVGETQYF	TGTGCCAGCAGCTTGCCCAGGGTGGGAGAGACCCAGTACTTC
TRBV20-1	TRBJ2-3	many	-	CSAPIGTQYF	TGCAGTGCTCCGATTGGTACGCAGTATTTT
TRBV7-2	TRBJ2-3	many	-	CASSFAPSTDTQYF	TGTGCCAGCAGCTTCGCTCCTAGCACAGATACGCAGTATTTT
TRBV4-2	TRBJ2-5	-	-	CASSQDFGTFQETQYF	TGTGCCAGCAGCCAAGATTTTGGGACTTTTCAAGAGACCCAGTACTTC
TRBV12-3/TRBV12-4	TRBJ2-6	many	-	CASSFTGPGANVLTF	TGTGCCAGCAGTTTCACAGGGCCCGGGGCCAACGTCCTGACTTTC
TRBV7-2	TRBJ2-2	many	-	CASSRTPGPQNTGELFF	TGTGCCAGCAGCCGAACTCCGGGACCACAGAACACCGGGGAGCTGTTTTTT
TRBV20-1	TRBJ2-3	many	TRBD2	CSASSGLASDTQYF	TGCAGTGCTAGTTCGGGACTAGCATCCGATACGCAGTATTTT
TRBV28	TRBJ2-5	many	-	CASSLGGLRETQYF	TGTGCCAGCAGTTTAGGAGGATTGAGGGAGACCCAGTACTTC